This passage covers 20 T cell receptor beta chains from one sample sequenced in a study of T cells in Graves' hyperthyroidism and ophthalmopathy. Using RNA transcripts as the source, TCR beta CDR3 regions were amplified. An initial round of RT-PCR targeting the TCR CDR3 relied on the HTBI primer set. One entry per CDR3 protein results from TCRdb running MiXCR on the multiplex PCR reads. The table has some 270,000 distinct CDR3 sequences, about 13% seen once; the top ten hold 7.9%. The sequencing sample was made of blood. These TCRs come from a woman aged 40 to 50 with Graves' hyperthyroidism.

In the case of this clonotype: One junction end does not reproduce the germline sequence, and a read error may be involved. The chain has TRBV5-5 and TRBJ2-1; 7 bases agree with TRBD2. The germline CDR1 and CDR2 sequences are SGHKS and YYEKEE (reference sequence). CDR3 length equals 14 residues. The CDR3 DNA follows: TGCGCCAGCAGCTTCGCGGGAGATGGTAATGAGCAGTTCTTC. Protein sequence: CASSFAGDGNEQFF.

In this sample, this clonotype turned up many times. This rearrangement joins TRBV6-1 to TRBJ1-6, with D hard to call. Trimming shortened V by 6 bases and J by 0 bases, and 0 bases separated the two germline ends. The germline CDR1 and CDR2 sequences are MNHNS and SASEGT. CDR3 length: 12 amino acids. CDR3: CASSSYNSPLHF. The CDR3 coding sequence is TGTGCCAGCAGCTCCTATAATTCACCCCTCCACTTT.

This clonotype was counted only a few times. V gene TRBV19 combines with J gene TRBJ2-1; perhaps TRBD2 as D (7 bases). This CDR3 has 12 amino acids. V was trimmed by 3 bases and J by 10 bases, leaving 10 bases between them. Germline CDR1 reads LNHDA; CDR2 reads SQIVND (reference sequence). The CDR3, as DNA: TGTGCCAGTAGTATCGGGGGGCGGGAGCAGTTCTTC. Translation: CASSIGGREQFF.

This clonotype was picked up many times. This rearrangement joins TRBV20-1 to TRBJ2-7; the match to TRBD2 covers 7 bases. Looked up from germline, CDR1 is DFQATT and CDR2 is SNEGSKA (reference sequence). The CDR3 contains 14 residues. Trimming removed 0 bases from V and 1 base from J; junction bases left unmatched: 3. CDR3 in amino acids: CSARDQGGSYEQYF. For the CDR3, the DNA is TGCAGTGCTAGAGATCAGGGAGGGTCCTACGAGCAGTACTTC.

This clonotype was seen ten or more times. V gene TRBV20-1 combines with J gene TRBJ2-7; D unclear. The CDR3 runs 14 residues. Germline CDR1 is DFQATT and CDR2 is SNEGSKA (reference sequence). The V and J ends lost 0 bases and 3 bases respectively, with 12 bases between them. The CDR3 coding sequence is TGCAGTGCTAGAGATCTCAAAGGGAACTACGAGCAGTACTTC. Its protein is CSARDLKGNYEQYF.

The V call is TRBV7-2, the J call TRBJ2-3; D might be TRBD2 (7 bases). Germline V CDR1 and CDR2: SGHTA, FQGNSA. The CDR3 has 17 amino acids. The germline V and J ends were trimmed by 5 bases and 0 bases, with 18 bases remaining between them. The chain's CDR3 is CASSPGGGAVSTDTQYF. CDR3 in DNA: TGTGCCAGCAGCCCGGGGGGCGGGGCAGTGAGCACAGATACGCAGTATTTT.

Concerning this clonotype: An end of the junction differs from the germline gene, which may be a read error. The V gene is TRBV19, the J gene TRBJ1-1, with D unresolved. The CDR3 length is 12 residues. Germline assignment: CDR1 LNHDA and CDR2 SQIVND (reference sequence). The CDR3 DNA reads TGTGCCAATAGTACCCGGGGCACTGAAGCTTTCTTT. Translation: CANSTRGTEAFF.

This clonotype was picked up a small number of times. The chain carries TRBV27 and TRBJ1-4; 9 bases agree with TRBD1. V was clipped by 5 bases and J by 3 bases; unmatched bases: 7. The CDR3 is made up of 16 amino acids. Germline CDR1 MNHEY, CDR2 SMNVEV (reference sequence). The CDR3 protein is CASSGLRDRANEKLFF. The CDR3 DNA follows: TGTGCCAGCAGTGGCCTCCGGGACAGGGCTAATGAAAAACTGTTTTTT.

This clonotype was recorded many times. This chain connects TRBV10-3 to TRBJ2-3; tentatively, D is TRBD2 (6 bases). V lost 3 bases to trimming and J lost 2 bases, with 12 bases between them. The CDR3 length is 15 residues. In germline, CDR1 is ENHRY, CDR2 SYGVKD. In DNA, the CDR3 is TGTGCCATCAGTGACCTAGGCGGGACCACAGATACGCAGTATTTT. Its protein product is CAISDLGGTTDTQYF.

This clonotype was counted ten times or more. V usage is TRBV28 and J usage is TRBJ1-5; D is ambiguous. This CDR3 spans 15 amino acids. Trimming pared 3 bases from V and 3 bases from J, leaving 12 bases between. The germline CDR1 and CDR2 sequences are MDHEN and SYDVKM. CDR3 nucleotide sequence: TGTGCCAGCAGTTTTAACTTAGGTCTCAATCAGCCCCAGCATTTT. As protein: CASSFNLGLNQPQHF.

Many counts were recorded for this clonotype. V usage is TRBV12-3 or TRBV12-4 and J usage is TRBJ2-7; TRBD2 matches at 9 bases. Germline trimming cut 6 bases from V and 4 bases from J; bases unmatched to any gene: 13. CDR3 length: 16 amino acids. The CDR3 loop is CASSPASGSGRYEQYF. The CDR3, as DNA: TGTGCCAGCAGCCCCGCCAGCGGTAGCGGGAGATACGAGCAGTACTTC.

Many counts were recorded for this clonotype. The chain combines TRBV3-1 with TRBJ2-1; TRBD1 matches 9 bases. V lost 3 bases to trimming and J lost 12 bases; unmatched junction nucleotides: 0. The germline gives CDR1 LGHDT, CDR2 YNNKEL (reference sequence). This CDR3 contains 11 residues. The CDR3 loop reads CASSQGQGQFF. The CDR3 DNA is TGTGCCAGCAGCCAGGGACAGGGGCAGTTCTTC.

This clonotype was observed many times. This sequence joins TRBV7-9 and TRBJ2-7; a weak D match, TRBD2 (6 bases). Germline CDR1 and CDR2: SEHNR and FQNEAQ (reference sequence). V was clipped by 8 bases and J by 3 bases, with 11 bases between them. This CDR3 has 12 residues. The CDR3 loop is CASSGVGYEQYF. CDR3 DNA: TGTGCCAGCTCGGGGGTAGGCTACGAGCAGTACTTC.

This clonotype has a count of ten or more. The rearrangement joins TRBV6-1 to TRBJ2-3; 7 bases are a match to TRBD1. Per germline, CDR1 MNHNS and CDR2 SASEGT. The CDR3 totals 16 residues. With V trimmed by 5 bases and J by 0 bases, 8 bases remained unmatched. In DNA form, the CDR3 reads TGTGCCAGCAGTCTATGGGACAGTTCTAGCACAGATACGCAGTATTTT. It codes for CASSLWDSSSTDTQYF.

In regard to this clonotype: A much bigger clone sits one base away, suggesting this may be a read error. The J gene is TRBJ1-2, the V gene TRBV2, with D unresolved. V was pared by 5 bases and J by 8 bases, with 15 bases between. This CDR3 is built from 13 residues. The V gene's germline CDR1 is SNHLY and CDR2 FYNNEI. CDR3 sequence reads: CASSPDIYQGYTF. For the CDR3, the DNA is TGTGCCAGCAGTCCCGACATCTACCAGGGCTACACCTTC.

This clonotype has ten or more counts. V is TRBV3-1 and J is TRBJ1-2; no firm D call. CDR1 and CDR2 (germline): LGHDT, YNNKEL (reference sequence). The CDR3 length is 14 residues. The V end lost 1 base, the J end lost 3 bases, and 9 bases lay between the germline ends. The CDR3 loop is CASSQGREDYGYTF. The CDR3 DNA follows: TGTGCCAGCAGCCAAGGCCGAGAGGACTATGGCTACACCTTC.

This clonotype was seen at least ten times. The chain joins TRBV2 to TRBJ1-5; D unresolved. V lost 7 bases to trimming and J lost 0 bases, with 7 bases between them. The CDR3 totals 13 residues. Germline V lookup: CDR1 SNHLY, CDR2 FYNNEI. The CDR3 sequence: CASKTYSNQPQHF. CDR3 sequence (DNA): TGTGCCAGCAAGACATATAGCAATCAGCCCCAGCATTTT.

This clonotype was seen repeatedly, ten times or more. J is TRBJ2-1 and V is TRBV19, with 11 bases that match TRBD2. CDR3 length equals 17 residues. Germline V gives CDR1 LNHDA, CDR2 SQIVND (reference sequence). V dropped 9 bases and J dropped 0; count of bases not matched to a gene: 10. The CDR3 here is CASAPGLADRSYNEQFF. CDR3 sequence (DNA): TGTGCCAGCGCCCCGGGACTAGCGGATCGCTCCTACAATGAGCAGTTCTTC. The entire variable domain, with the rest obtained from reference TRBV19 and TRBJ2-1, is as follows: DGGITQSPKYLFRKEGQNVTLSCEQNLNHDAMYWYRQDPGQGLRLIYYSQIVNDFQKGDIAEGYSVSREKKESFPLTVTSAQKNPTAFYLCASAPGLADRSYNEQFFGPGTRLTVL.

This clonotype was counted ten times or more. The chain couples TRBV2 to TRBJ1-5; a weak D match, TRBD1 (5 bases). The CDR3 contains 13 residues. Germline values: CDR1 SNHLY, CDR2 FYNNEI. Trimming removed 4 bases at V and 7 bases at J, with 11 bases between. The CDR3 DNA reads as TGTGCCAGCAGTGGGGGGGGTCCCCAGCCCCAGCATTTT. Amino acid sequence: CASSGGGPQPQHF.

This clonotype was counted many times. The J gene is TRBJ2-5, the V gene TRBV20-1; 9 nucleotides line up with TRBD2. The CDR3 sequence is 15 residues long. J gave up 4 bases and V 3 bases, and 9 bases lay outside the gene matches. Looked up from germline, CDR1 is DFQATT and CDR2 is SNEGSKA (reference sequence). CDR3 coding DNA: TGCAGTGCTAGCGTTAGCGGGAGTGAAAGAGAGACCCAGTACTTC. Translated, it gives CSASVSGSERETQYF.